The clone carrying this T cell receptor (beta chain) was recorded at least ten times. Its specificity is not known. The data originate from a study of T cells in Graves' hyperthyroidism and ophthalmopathy. Study-wide results and caveats: The blood repertoire included most of the expanded thyroid clonotypes above 0.001.

Using RNA transcripts as the source, TCR beta CDR3 regions were amplified. A first-round RT-PCR of the TCR CDR3 used the HTBI primer set. TCRdb itself ran the multiplex PCR reads through MiXCR, one entry per CDR3 protein. The profile shows fewer than 450,000 distinct CDR3 sequences, less than 20% of them singletons. Germline CDR1 reads MNHNS; CDR2 reads SASEGT. Trimming at V came to 4 bases and at J to 5 bases, leaving 4 bases not matched to a gene. CDR3 length: 13 amino acids. Material: blood. The V and J genes are TRBV6-1 and TRBJ1-1; 7 bases map to TRBD1. The TCR was taken from a young man with Graves' ophthalmopathy. The CDR3 protein is CASSGGGRTEAFF. The DNA of the CDR3 is TGTGCCAGCAGTGGAGGGGGCCGGACTGAAGCTTTCTTT.